A single sample is the source of the 7 T cell receptor beta chains below, sequenced in a study of blood T cell repertoires in COVID-19. The protocol was immunoSEQ multiplex PCR, while the TCRdb copy is restricted to in-frame clones and leaves out a portion. The table lists 28,000 or so clones, about 91% of them singletons. Sequencing input: peripheral blood. The receptors originated from a human donor in a cohort sampled during active COVID-19.

V is TRBV7-3 and J is TRBJ2-3; possible D gene TRBD2, 6 bases. Trimming shortened V by 5 bases and J by 9 bases, and 9 bases separated the two germline ends. CDR3 length equals 11 residues. In germline, CDR1 is SGHTA, CDR2 FQGTGA. The CDR3 is CASSEGGTQYF. CDR3 nucleotide sequence: TGTGCCAGCAGCGAAGGAGGGACGCAGTATTTT.

A single count supports this clone. The J gene is TRBJ2-3, the V gene TRBV19, with 7 bases aligning to TRBD1. Germline loops: CDR1 LNHDA, CDR2 SQIVND (reference sequence). Unmatched junction bases numbered 5, after V lost 3 bases and J lost 5 bases. CDR3 length: 14 amino acids. CDR3 nucleotides: TGTGCCAGTAGTATGAGGGGGCGCGAAGATACGCAGTATTTT. Amino acids: CASSMRGREDTQYF.

CDR3: CASSTGTGGATMNTEAFF. The CDR3 DNA is TGTGCCAGCAGCACCGGGACAGGGGGCGCAACCATGAACACTGAAGCTTTCTTT. The chain has TRBV7-9 and TRBJ1-1; TRBD1 matches at 12 bases. CDR3 length equals 18 residues. V trimming: 5 bases; J trimming: 0 bases; junction bases outside the gene matches: 10. From germline, CDR1 is SEHNR and CDR2 FQNEAQ (reference sequence). The full variable domain, completed using reference TRBV7-9 and TRBJ1-1, is DTGVSQNPRHKITKRGQNVTFRCDPISEHNRLYWYRQTLGQGPEFLTYFQNEAQLEKSRLLSDRFSAERPKGSFSTLEIQRTEQGDSAMYLCASSTGTGGATMNTEAFFGQGTRLTVV.

J is TRBJ1-2 and V is TRBV5-1; weak D call: TRBD1 (5 bases). The germline gives CDR1 SGHRS, CDR2 YFSETQ. The V end lost 8 bases, the J end lost 3 bases, and 23 bases lay between the germline ends. The CDR3 is 16 amino acids. The CDR3 loop is CASTKTWGDRDYGYTF. CDR3 nucleotide sequence: TGCGCCAGTACGAAAACTTGGGGTGACAGAGACTATGGCTACACCTTC.

The chain is built from TRBV5-1 and TRBJ2-6; possible D gene TRBD1, 6 bases. The CDR3 sequence is 16 residues long. V lost 4 bases and J lost 1, with 12 bases in between. Germline values: CDR1 SGHRS, CDR2 YFSETQ. The CDR3 region is CASSRTEASGANVLTF. The CDR3 region has the DNA TGCGCCAGCAGCAGGACAGAAGCTTCTGGGGCCAACGTCCTGACTTTC.

The rearrangement links TRBV6-5 to TRBJ2-2; TRBD2 aligns across 9 bases. V lost 8 bases, J lost 5 bases, and 9 bases stayed unmatched. The CDR3 sequence is 15 residues long. The V gene's germline CDR1 is MNHEY and CDR2 SVGAGI. Here the CDR3 reads CASGLRGGQTGELFF. The CDR3 coding sequence is TGTGCCAGCGGTCTGCGGGGGGGCCAAACCGGGGAGCTGTTTTTT.

The CDR3 spells CASRMGQGAYEQYF. CDR3 nucleotide sequence: TGTGCCAGCAGGATGGGGCAGGGGGCTTACGAGCAGTACTTC. The chain is built from TRBV6-5 and TRBJ2-7; 8 bases agree with TRBD1. Germline trimming cut 6 bases from V and 4 bases from J; bases unmatched to any gene: 8. The length of the CDR3 is 14 residues. CDR1 is MNHEY and CDR2 is SVGAGI in the germline V gene.